Listed below are T cell receptor beta chains from one sample, sequenced in a study of T cells in Graves' hyperthyroidism and ophthalmopathy. TCRdb used MiXCR to reprocess the multiplex PCR reads, holding one entry per CDR3 protein. This sample has under 300,000 distinct CDR3 sequences, with about 16% found just once. The specimen sequenced was blood. These receptors were collected from a woman aged 45-65 years with Graves' hyperthyroidism that later progressed to Graves' ophthalmopathy. Both conserved end residues are part of each CDR3. Fields, in order: V gene, J gene, clone size, D gene, CDR3 length, CDR3 DNA, CDR3 protein. A D gene is named only where the DNA matches it firmly. Size is omitted from some rows. Given values are once, few, many or a class for expanded clones.

V: TRBV15
J: TRBJ1-1
size: many
D: NA
length: 16
DNA: TGTGCTCCTCCACCTGGGCGGACCAGGCGGTACACTGAAGCTTTCTTT
CDR3: CAPPPGRTRRYTEAFF

V: TRBV24-1
J: TRBJ2-1
size: NA
D: TRBD2
length: 16
DNA: TGTGCCACCAGTGATACTGGGGGGAGGGCCCGGAATGAGCAGTTCTTC
CDR3: CATSDTGGRARNEQFF

V: TRBV20-1
J: TRBJ2-2
size: many
D: TRBD2
length: 14
DNA: TGCAGTGCTGGGACTAGCGGGAACACCGGGGAGCTGTTTTTT
CDR3: CSAGTSGNTGELFF

V: TRBV6-1
J: TRBJ2-1
size: many
D: NA
length: 16
DNA: TGTGCCAGCAGTGAAGTGGACCGGACGGAACCCAATGAGCAGTTCTTC
CDR3: CASSEVDRTEPNEQFF

V: TRBV11-2
J: TRBJ1-4
size: many
D: NA
length: 17
DNA: TGTGCCAGCAGCTTCGAGGGGGGGTCCGGGGCTAATGAAAAACTGTTTTTT
CDR3: CASSFEGGSGANEKLFF

V: TRBV6-1
J: TRBJ2-2
size: many
D: NA
length: 14
DNA: TGTGCCAGCAGGGGCCAGACTCTCACCGGGGAGCTGTTTTTT
CDR3: CASRGQTLTGELFF

V: TRBV20-1
J: TRBJ1-6
size: NA
D: TRBD1
length: 15
DNA: TGCAGTGCTAGAGATTGGGACAGCAATAATTCACCCCTCCACTTT
CDR3: CSARDWDSNNSPLHF

V: TRBV27
J: TRBJ2-7
size: many
D: NA
length: 15
DNA: TGTGCCAGCAGTTTAGTGGGGGCAAGCTCCTACGAGCAGTACTTC
CDR3: CASSLVGASSYEQYF

V: TRBV28
J: TRBJ2-5
size: few
D: TRBD1
length: 14
DNA: TGTGCCAGCAGTTCTCTAGGGACAGGGGTGCCGTGGTACTTC
CDR3: CASSSLGTGVPWYF

V: TRBV6-1
J: TRBJ2-1
size: NA
D: NA
length: 17
DNA: TGTGCCAGCAGTGAAAGGATATCTTTCCTCTCCTACAATGAGCAGTTCTTC
CDR3: CASSERISFLSYNEQFF

V: TRBV12-5
J: TRBJ2-7
size: NA
D: TRBD2
length: 16
DNA: TGTGCTAGTGGTTTGGTAGGGACTAGCGGGACCTACGAGCAGTACTTC
CDR3: CASGLVGTSGTYEQYF

V: TRBV28
J: TRBJ1-3
size: many
D: NA
length: 14
DNA: TGTGCCAGCAGTTTACTTGACCCTGGAAACACCATATATTTT
CDR3: CASSLLDPGNTIYF

V: TRBV20-1
J: TRBJ2-7
size: many
D: TRBD2
length: 15
DNA: TGCAGTTCTAAACACCGGATGGGACTAGCGTACGAGCAGTACTTC
CDR3: CSSKHRMGLAYEQYF

V: TRBV5-1
J: TRBJ2-5
size: few
D: TRBD1
length: 15
DNA: TGCGCCAGCAGCCATGACAGGGTCCAGGAAGCGACCCAGTACTTC
CDR3: CASSHDRVQEATQYF

V: TRBV5-1
J: TRBJ2-1
size: many
D: TRBD2
length: 15
DNA: TGCGCCAGCAGCTTTATGCTAGCGGGCTCGGGCAAGCAGTTCTTC
CDR3: CASSFMLAGSGKQFF

V: TRBV28
J: TRBJ1-2
size: many
D: NA
length: 12
DNA: TGTGCCAGCAGTGCAGGGAGCTATGGCTACACCTTC
CDR3: CASSAGSYGYTF

V: TRBV2
J: TRBJ2-1
size: many
D: NA
length: 15
DNA: TGTGCCAGCAGTCTAGACTATTTGTCGATCAATGAGCAGTTCTTC
CDR3: CASSLDYLSINEQFF

V: TRBV5-5
J: TRBJ2-6
size: many
D: NA
length: 14
DNA: TGTGCCAGCAGCCAACCGGCGGGGGCCAACGTCCTGACTTTC
CDR3: CASSQPAGANVLTF